This T cell receptor (beta chain) was recovered during a study of T cell repertoires in cytomegalovirus infection. Study at large: Peptides in the study included HLA-C-restricted and HLA-B-restricted CMV epitopes. Study-wide results and limits: HLA-C-restricted CMV-specific TCR beta clonotypes prevailed in the ex vivo response. Summed public TCR beta family frequency identified CMV carriers bearing the relevant HLA.

Turning to this clonotype: Antigen specificity is unknown.

TCRdb fed the reads into MiXCR, producing one record per CDR3 protein. The sample comprises some 800,000 distinct CDR3 sequences, 30% to 35% of which are singletons, and around 12% rests with the top ten. Germline V gene data show CDR1 as LGHNA and CDR2 as YSLEER. There are 16 residues in the CDR3. V was trimmed by 1 base and J by 8 bases, leaving 18 bases between them. This material consisted of cultured CD8+ T cells from PBMCs, taken from culture after CMV antigen stimulation. V gene TRBV4-3 combines with J gene TRBJ1-5, with D unresolved. The source is a human donor in good health (CMV status not recorded). Some clones in this sample may be carry-over from other donors' samples. This CDR3 is CASSQGVTLEVEPQHF. The CDR3 bases are TGCGCCAGCAGCCAAGGCGTAACCCTAGAAGTCGAGCCCCAGCATTTT.